This T cell receptor (beta chain) was found in a study of shared clonotypes between healthy human individuals. Study findings and constraints: Generally, naive subsets (rather than memory subsets) showed larger estimated richness.

The CDR3 extends over 14 amino acids. Germline CDR1 MDHEN, CDR2 SYDVKM. V was trimmed by 6 bases and J by 2 bases, leaving 14 bases between them. Concerning this clone itself: Its antigen is undetermined.

Libraries were prepared by immunoSEQ multiplex PCR; TCRdb keeps only in-frame clonotypes and omits some of them. The sample holds about 230,000 clones, about 69% seen once. The sequencing sample was made of memory CD4+ T cells sorted from blood. The subset is: CD45RA-negative fraction. The J gene is TRBJ2-7, the V gene TRBV28; tentative D call: TRBD2 (6 bases). This TCR was recovered from a man aged 25 to 40 in good health. CDR3 protein: CASSTPGLPYEQYF. Here the CDR3 DNA reads TGTGCCAGCAGCACTCCGGGACTCCCCTACGAGCAGTACTTC. Drawing the rest from reference TRBV28 and TRBJ2-7, the complete variable domain is DVKVTQSSRYLVKRTGEKVFLECVQDMDHENMFWYRQDPGLGLRLIYFSYDVKMKEKGDIPEGYSVSREKKERFSLILESASTNQTSMYLCASSTPGLPYEQYFGPGTRLTVT.